This T cell receptor beta chain is drawn from a study of cytomegalovirus exposure and HLA in healthy donors. Study-wide background: The use of the same platform for the 100 to 150 validation repertoires and the 600 to 800 first-cohort repertoires was reported by a later analysis.

The length of the CDR3 is 15 residues. CDR1 and CDR2 (germline): MNHEY, SMNVEV (reference sequence). J gave up 0 bases and V 6 bases, and 8 bases lay outside the gene matches. On this clone: Its target is not known.

General observations from the study: The study listed roughly 160 cytomegalovirus-associated TCR beta chains. The CMV antigen specificity of a few CMV-associated chains was confirmed through in vitro analysis. As was reported, the classifier diagnosed cytomegalovirus status with high specificity and sensitivity.

Libraries were prepared by immunoSEQ multiplex PCR; TCRdb keeps only in-frame clonotypes and omits some of them. This sample has around 60,000 clones; just over 90% occur once, and the top ten carry over 1%. Sequencing was performed on PBMCs. The receptor's source is a woman aged 18-30 years in good health and CMV-seronegative. The chain joins TRBV27 to TRBJ2-7; the match to TRBD1 covers 7 bases. The CDR3 region is CASRLQGTASYEQYF. The CDR3 nucleotides are TGTGCCAGCAGACTACAGGGGACAGCCTCCTACGAGCAGTACTTC.